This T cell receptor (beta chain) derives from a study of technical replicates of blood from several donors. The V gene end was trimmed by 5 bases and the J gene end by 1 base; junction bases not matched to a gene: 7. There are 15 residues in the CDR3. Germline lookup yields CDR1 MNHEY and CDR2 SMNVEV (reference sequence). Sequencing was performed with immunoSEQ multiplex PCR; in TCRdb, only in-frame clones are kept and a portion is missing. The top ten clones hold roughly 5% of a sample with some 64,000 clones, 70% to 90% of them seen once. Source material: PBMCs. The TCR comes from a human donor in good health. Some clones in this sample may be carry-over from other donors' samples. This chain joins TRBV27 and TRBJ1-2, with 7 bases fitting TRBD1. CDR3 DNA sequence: TGTGCCAGCAGTGTCGCCCGACAGGGTAACTATGGCTACACCTTC. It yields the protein CASSVARQGNYGYTF.